These 27 T cell receptor beta chains came from one sample sequenced in a study of blood T cell repertoires in COVID-19. Only in-frame clones appear in the TCRdb table, and some are missing; sequencing was by immunoSEQ multiplex PCR. The table records fewer than 350,000 clones, about 86% of them present only once. The sequenced sample consisted of peripheral blood. The receptors stem from a woman aged 25 to 39 who had recovered from COVID-19.

This clone appeared once. CDR3 sequence reads: CASSYSYVLGRLLNQPQHF. The CDR3 region has the DNA TGTGCCAGCAGTTACTCGTACGTGTTAGGGAGACTGTTGAATCAGCCCCAGCATTTT. V gene TRBV6-2 or TRBV6-3 combines with J gene TRBJ1-5; D unclear. The length of the CDR3 is 19 residues. The V gene lost 0 bases and the J gene lost 4 bases, with 22 bases spanning the gap. Germline V lookup: CDR1 MNHEY, CDR2 SVGEGT.

This clone was detected once. V is TRBV7-6 and J is TRBJ1-3, with TRBD1 matching 11 bases. The length of the CDR3 is 15 residues. CDR1 is SGHVS and CDR2 is FNYEAQ in the germline V gene. The ends lost 3 bases at V and 2 bases at J; junction bases unmatched: 0. CDR3: CASSLGQGAGNTIYF. The CDR3 nucleotides read TGTGCCAGCAGCTTGGGACAGGGGGCTGGAAACACCATATATTTT.

This rearrangement joins TRBV11-2 to TRBJ2-7; the match to TRBD2 covers 14 bases. CDR1 is SGHAT and CDR2 is FQNNGV in the germline V gene. This CDR3 spans 15 amino acids. V was pared by 9 bases and J by 2 bases, with 6 bases of the junction left unmatched. CDR3 nucleotides: TGTGCCAGTGGACTAGCGGGAGGCGGGACCTACGAGCAGTACTTC. Its protein product is CASGLAGGGTYEQYF.

The chain has TRBV5-1 and TRBJ1-5; unclear D gene. CDR1 and CDR2 from the germline V gene are SGHRS and YFSETQ. The CDR3 totals 15 residues. The ends were cut back, 0 bases at V and 0 bases at J, with 7 bases in the middle. In DNA, the CDR3 is TGCGCCAGCAGCTTGGGTGGGAGTAGCAATCAGCCCCAGCATTTT. Translated: CASSLGGSSNQPQHF.

This rearrangement joins TRBV4-1 to TRBJ2-1; D ambiguous. CDR1 and CDR2 (germline): MGHRA, YSYEKL. This CDR3 comprises 13 residues. V shed 0 bases and J shed 6 bases, with 6 bases lying between them. The CDR3 reads CASSQETGNEQFF. The CDR3 bases are TGCGCCAGCAGCCAAGAAACCGGCAATGAGCAGTTCTTC.

V is TRBV19 and J is TRBJ2-5; D is possibly TRBD2 (6 bases). Deletions cut 9 bases from V and 2 bases from J, with 13 bases between. This CDR3 comprises 13 residues. The V gene's germline CDR1 is LNHDA and CDR2 SQIVND (reference sequence). CDR3 bases: TGTGCCAGCTCCGGGGGAACTCAAGAGACCCAGTACTTC. Its translation is CASSGGTQETQYF.

Regarding this clone: Other DNA variants within this sample encode the same CDR3. The chain joins TRBV3-1 (or the pseudogene TRBV3-2) to TRBJ2-7, with D perhaps matching TRBD2 (6 bases). Trimming took off 1 base at V and 3 bases at J, with 10 bases between the two ends. CDR1 and CDR2 from the germline V gene are LGHDT and YNNKEL (reference sequence). This CDR3 is 14 amino acids long. The CDR3 DNA sequence: TGTGCCAGCAGCCAAGGTGGAGGGAGCTACGAGCAGTACTTC. Amino acids: CASSQGGGSYEQYF.

The V call is TRBV7-8, the J call TRBJ1-5, with D possibly matching TRBD1 (5 bases). The CDR3 is made up of 14 amino acids. V was pared by 3 bases and J by 3 bases, with 9 bases between. The V gene's germline CDR1 is SGHVS and CDR2 FQNEAQ. DNA of the CDR3: TGTGCCAGCAGCTTTCCAGGGAACAATCAGCCCCAGCATTTT. It codes for CASSFPGNNQPQHF. The full variable domain, completed using reference TRBV7-8 and TRBJ1-5, is GAGVSQSPRYKVAKRGQDVALRCDPISGHVSLFWYQQALGQGPEFLTYFQNEAQLDKSGLPSDRFFAERPEGSVSTLKIQRTQQEDSAVYLCASSFPGNNQPQHFGDGTRLSIL.

The chain uses TRBV10-3 and TRBJ1-2; 11 bases fit TRBD1. The CDR3 runs 16 residues. CDR1 and CDR2 from the germline V gene are ENHRY and SYGVKD. V shed 5 bases, J shed 1 base, and the junction held 6 bases outside the gene matches. CDR3 protein: CAISRTGGPNNYGYTF. The CDR3 bases are TGTGCCATCAGTAGGACAGGGGGCCCTAATAACTATGGCTACACCTTC.

The V gene is TRBV5-4, the J gene TRBJ1-3; D is uncertain. CDR3 length: 15 amino acids. Looked up from germline, CDR1 is SGHNT and CDR2 is YYREEE (reference sequence). With 4 bases removed from V and 0 bases from J, the gap between germline ends came to 11 bases. CDR3 nucleotides: TGTGCCAGCAGCCAGGACTCGAGCTCTGGAAACACCATATATTTT. It specifies CASSQDSSSGNTIYF.

On this clone itself: Other DNA sequences in this sample translate to the same CDR3. V usage is TRBV5-1 and J usage is TRBJ2-2; 8 bases agree with TRBD2. The CDR3 totals 15 residues. Looked up from germline, CDR1 is SGHRS and CDR2 is YFSETQ. V shed 1 base, J shed 3 bases, and the junction held 2 bases outside the gene matches. Here the CDR3 reads CASSLSGGDTGELFF. DNA for the CDR3: TGCGCCAGCAGCTTGAGCGGGGGAGACACCGGGGAGCTGTTTTTT. Together with reference TRBV5-1 and TRBJ2-2, the CDR3 gives the full variable domain: KAGVTQTPRYLIKTRGQQVTLSCSPISGHRSVSWYQQTPGQGLQFLFEYFSETQRNKGNFPGRFSGRQFSNSRSEMNVSTLELGDSALYLCASSLSGGDTGELFFGEGSRLTVL.

The chain links TRBV24-1 to TRBJ2-3; D may be TRBD2 (6 bases). Between the trimmed V and J ends, which lost 5 bases and 4 bases, there was a span of 6 bases. The germline V gene encodes CDR1 KGHDR and CDR2 SFDVKD. The CDR3 extends over 12 amino acids. For the CDR3, the DNA is TGTGCCACCAGTGGGGGGGCAGATACGCAGTATTTT. Amino acid sequence: CATSGGADTQYF.

The chain links TRBV7-2 to TRBJ2-4, with 7 bases fitting TRBD1. Looked up from germline, CDR1 is SGHTA and CDR2 is FQGNSA. This CDR3 is built from 17 residues. V gave up 5 bases and J gave up 2 bases; unmatched junction bases: 12. CDR3 in DNA: TGTGCCAGCAGCAGGGATCCCGGGACAGCATCCAAAAACATTCAGTACTTC. Encoded protein: CASSRDPGTASKNIQYF. The full variable domain, completed using reference TRBV7-2 and TRBJ2-4, is GAGVSQSPSNKVTEKGKDVELRCDPISGHTALYWYRQSLGQGLEFLIYFQGNSAPDKSGLPSDRFSAERTGGSVSTLTIQRTQQEDSAVYLCASSRDPGTASKNIQYFGAGTRLSVL.

The chain has TRBV3-1 (or the pseudogene TRBV3-2) and TRBJ1-2; 10 nucleotides line up with TRBD1. The germline gives CDR1 LGHDT, CDR2 YNNKEL (reference sequence). The CDR3 consists of 14 residues. The V gene end was trimmed by 4 bases and the J gene end by 3 bases; junction bases not matched to a gene: 2. The CDR3, as DNA: TGTGCCAGCAGCCCCGGGACAGGGGACTATGGCTACACCTTC. It is translated as CASSPGTGDYGYTF.

The V gene is TRBV4-1, the J gene TRBJ1-2, with TRBD1 identical over 8 bases. Unmatched junction bases numbered 18, after V lost 4 bases and J lost 5 bases. The CDR3 has 18 residues. CDR1 and CDR2 (germline): MGHRA, YSYEKL. DNA of the CDR3: TGCGCCAGCAGCCCTGATCCTCTGCCAGGGGGCGTGTTATATGGCTACACCTTC. As protein: CASSPDPLPGGVLYGYTF.

The J gene is TRBJ2-1, the V gene TRBV19, with D maybe TRBD2 (5 bases). The V and J ends lost 8 bases and 0 bases respectively, with 11 bases between them. Germline V gene data show CDR1 as LNHDA and CDR2 as SQIVND (reference sequence). The CDR3 contains 14 residues. The DNA for the CDR3 is TGTGCCAGTTATGACGGACTCTCCTACAATGAGCAGTTCTTC. It specifies CASYDGLSYNEQFF.

V gene TRBV2 combines with J gene TRBJ2-3, with 7 bases lining up with TRBD2. The V segment lost 4 bases and the J segment 3 bases; nucleotides outside the gene matches: 7. CDR1 and CDR2 (germline): SNHLY, FYNNEI. The CDR3 runs to 15 residues. Here the CDR3 reads CASSGAVAGTDTQYF. Written as DNA, the CDR3 is TGTGCCAGCAGTGGGGCGGTAGCGGGTACAGATACGCAGTATTTT.

CDR3 nucleotide sequence: TGTGCCAGCAGCCCCATTCCGGGACAGTTAGACTCTGGGGCCAACGTCCTGACTTTC. It translates to CASSPIPGQLDSGANVLTF. The chain is built from TRBV7-9 and TRBJ2-6; 7 nucleotides line up with TRBD1. Germline CDR1 and CDR2: SEHNR and FQNEAQ (reference sequence). CDR3 size: 19 residues. With 5 bases clipped from V and 0 bases from J, the junction kept 13 bases outside the gene matches.

This chain connects TRBV21-1 to TRBJ2-1; the D call of TRBD2 is as the table states it, not checked on the DNA. TRBV21-1 is a known pseudogene. The CDR3 covers 13 residues. CDR3 sequence reads: CASRGLAGDEQFF. CDR3 coding DNA: TGTGCCAGCAGGGGACTAGCGGGAGATGAGCAGTTCTTC.

The sample holds one count of this clone. The chain couples TRBV5-4 to TRBJ1-1; D unresolved. CDR3 size: 14 residues. Trimming shortened V by 5 bases and J by 1 base, and 12 bases separated the two germline ends. CDR1 is SGHNT, CDR2 YYREEE, per germline (reference sequence). CDR3 bases: TGTGCCAGCAGTTCGCGGGCAGGGAACACTGAAGCTTTCTTT. It yields the protein CASSSRAGNTEAFF.

The rearrangement links TRBV5-1 to TRBJ2-7, with TRBD1 matching 10 bases. Germline V gene lookup returns CDR1 SGHRS and CDR2 YFSETQ. V lost 3 bases and J lost 3; bases outside the gene matches: 6. This CDR3 spans 15 amino acids. CDR3 coding DNA: TGCGCCAGCAGCTCCTCCGGGACAGGGGACTACGAGCAGTACTTC. This translates into CASSSSGTGDYEQYF. Using reference TRBV5-1 and TRBJ2-7 for the parts outside the CDR3, the full variable domain is KAGVTQTPRYLIKTRGQQVTLSCSPISGHRSVSWYQQTPGQGLQFLFEYFSETQRNKGNFPGRFSGRQFSNSRSEMNVSTLELGDSALYLCASSSSGTGDYEQYFGPGTRLTVT.

This sequence joins TRBV7-9 and TRBJ2-1; D possibly corresponds to TRBD1 (5 bases). This CDR3 has 17 residues. CDR1 is SEHNR, CDR2 FQNEAQ, per germline (reference sequence). Trimming shortened V by 5 bases and J by 8 bases, and 25 bases separated the two germline ends. The CDR3 loop reads CASSNRLSGPIGDEQFF. The CDR3 nucleotides are TGTGCCAGCAGCAACCGATTATCAGGGCCGATTGGGGATGAGCAGTTCTTC.

The chain is built from TRBV27 and TRBJ2-7, with 12 bases aligning to TRBD2. The J segment lost 3 bases and the V segment lost 6 bases, leaving 9 bases of the junction unmatched. CDR3 length: 16 residues. Germline assignment: CDR1 MNHEY and CDR2 SMNVEV (reference sequence). The CDR3 region is CASSDWMGLAGYEQYF. DNA of the CDR3: TGTGCCAGCAGCGACTGGATGGGACTAGCGGGCTACGAGCAGTACTTC.

The chain recombines TRBV28 with TRBJ2-3; D might be TRBD2 (5 bases). The germline CDR1 and CDR2 sequences are MDHEN and SYDVKM. The CDR3 length is 13 residues. V lost 9 bases and J 0 bases, leaving 10 bases between the germline ends. CDR3 nucleotide sequence: TGTGCCAGTCACAAGCGGAGCACAGATACGCAGTATTTT. It specifies CASHKRSTDTQYF.

This chain links TRBV15 with TRBJ2-5; 11 bases map to TRBD1. Germline V gene data show CDR1 as LNHNV and CDR2 as YYDKDF (reference sequence). CDR3 length: 16 amino acids. J gave up 1 base and V 1 base, and 2 bases lay outside the gene matches. Here the CDR3 reads CATSRGDRGIQETQYF. The CDR3 coding sequence is TGTGCCACCAGCAGAGGGGACAGGGGGATCCAAGAGACCCAGTACTTC.

This clone has more than one count but fewer than ten. V is TRBV14 and J is TRBJ1-1; no firm D call. CDR1 is SGHDN, CDR2 FVKESK, per germline. V shed 3 bases and J shed 1 base, with 3 bases lying between them. The CDR3 contains 12 residues. This CDR3 reads CASSQRNTEAFF. The CDR3, as DNA: TGTGCCAGCAGCCAGAGGAACACTGAAGCTTTCTTT.

This clone was detected only a few times. This chain uses TRBV2 with TRBJ2-2; possibly TRBD1 for D (6 bases). The CDR3 extends over 13 amino acids. Germline V gene data show CDR1 as SNHLY and CDR2 as FYNNEI. Trimming left V 5 bases short and J 6 bases short, with 10 bases between. The CDR3 DNA sequence: TGTGCCAGCAGTACAGGGTCACCCGGGGAGCTGTTTTTT. Translated, it gives CASSTGSPGELFF.